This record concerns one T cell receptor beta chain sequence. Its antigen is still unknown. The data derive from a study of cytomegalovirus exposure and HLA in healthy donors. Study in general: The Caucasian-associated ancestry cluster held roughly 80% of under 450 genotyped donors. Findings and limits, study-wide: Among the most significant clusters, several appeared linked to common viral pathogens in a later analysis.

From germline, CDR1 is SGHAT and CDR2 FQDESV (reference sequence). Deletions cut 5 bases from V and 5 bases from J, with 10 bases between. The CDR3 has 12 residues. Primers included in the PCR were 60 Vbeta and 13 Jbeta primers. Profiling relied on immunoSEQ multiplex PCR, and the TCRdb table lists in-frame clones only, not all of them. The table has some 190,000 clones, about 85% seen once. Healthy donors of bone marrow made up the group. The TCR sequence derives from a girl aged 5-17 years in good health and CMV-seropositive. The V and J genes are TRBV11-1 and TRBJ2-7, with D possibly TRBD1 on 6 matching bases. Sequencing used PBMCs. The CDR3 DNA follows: TGTGCCAGCAGCAACAGGGCCCACGAGCAGTACTTC. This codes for CASSNRAHEQYF.